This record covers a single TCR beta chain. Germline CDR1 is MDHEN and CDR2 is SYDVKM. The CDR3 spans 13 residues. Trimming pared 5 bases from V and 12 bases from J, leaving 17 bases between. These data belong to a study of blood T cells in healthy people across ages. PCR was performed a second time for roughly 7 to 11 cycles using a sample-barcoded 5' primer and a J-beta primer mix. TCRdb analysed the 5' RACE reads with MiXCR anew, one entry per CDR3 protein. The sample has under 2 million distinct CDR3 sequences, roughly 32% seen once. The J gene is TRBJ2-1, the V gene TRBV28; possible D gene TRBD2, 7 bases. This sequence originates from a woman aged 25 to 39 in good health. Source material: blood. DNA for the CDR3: TGTGCCAGCAGTCCCCGGGGGGCCGGTGTGCAGTTCTTC. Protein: CASSPRGAGVQFF.